This T cell receptor beta chain was recorded in a study of blood T cell repertoires in COVID-19. Study summary: Some COVID-19 samples were acute and others convalescent; all came from the United States, Italy and Spain. Sources were T cells, B-cell-depleted T cells, or PBMCs; the material itself was cDNA or gDNA.

The V segment lost 1 base and the J segment 7 bases; nucleotides outside the gene matches: 11. The CDR3 is made up of 16 amino acids. Germline CDR1 SGHRS, CDR2 YFSETQ. Authors' processing steps: Estimation of nucleated cell counts relied on the amplification of reference gene primers. TCRdb keeps only in-frame clones here, not all; method: immunoSEQ multiplex PCR. That table is the source of V, J and clone size, and D and trimming were worked out from the DNA. Here the sample spans around 50,000 clones, around 86% being singletons. Sequencing was performed on peripheral blood. The sequence came from a woman older than 75 with acute or convalescent COVID-19. The chain has TRBV5-1 and TRBJ2-1, with 7 bases lining up with TRBD2. In DNA form, the CDR3 reads TGCGCCAGCAGCTTGAGGGGCGGGAGAGTGAAAAATGAGCAGTTCTTC. It is translated as CASSLRGGRVKNEQFF. The full variable domain, its missing parts supplied by reference TRBV5-1 and TRBJ2-1, is KAGVTQTPRYLIKTRGQQVTLSCSPISGHRSVSWYQQTPGQGLQFLFEYFSETQRNKGNFPGRFSGRQFSNSRSEMNVSTLELGDSALYLCASSLRGGRVKNEQFFGPGTRLTVL.